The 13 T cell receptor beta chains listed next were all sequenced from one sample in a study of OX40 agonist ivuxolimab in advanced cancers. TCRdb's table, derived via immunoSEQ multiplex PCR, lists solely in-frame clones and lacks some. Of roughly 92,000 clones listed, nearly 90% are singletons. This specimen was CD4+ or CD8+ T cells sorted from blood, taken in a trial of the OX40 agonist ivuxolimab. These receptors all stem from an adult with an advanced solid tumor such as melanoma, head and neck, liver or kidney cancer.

In DNA, the CDR3 is TGTGCCATCAGTGAGATGGGCGGGAGCACTGAAGCTTTCTTT. Protein product: CAISEMGGSTEAFF. The chain employs TRBV10-3 and TRBJ1-1; D not certain. Trimming removed 2 bases from V and 4 bases from J, with 11 bases in between. The CDR3 is 14 residues long. Germline V gene data show CDR1 as ENHRY and CDR2 as SYGVKD.

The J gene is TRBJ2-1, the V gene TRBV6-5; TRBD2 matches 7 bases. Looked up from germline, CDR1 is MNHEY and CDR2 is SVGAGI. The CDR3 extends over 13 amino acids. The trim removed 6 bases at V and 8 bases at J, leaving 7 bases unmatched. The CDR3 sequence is CASRLGGPHEQFF. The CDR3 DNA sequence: TGTGCCAGCAGGCTGGGAGGGCCGCATGAGCAGTTCTTC.

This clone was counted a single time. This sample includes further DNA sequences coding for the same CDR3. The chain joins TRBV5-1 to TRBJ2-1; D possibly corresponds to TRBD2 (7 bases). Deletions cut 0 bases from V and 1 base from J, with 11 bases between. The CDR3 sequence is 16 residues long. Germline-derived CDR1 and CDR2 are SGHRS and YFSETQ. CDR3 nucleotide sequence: TGCGCCAGCAGCTTGGGGCGGGGGCGATCCTACAATGAGCAGTTCTTC. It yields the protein CASSLGRGRSYNEQFF.

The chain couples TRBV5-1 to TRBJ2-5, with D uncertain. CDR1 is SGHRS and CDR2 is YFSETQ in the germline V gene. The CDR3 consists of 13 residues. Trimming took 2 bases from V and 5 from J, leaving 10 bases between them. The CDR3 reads CASSLTSAETQYF. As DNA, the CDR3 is TGCGCCAGCAGCTTAACGTCAGCGGAGACCCAGTACTTC.

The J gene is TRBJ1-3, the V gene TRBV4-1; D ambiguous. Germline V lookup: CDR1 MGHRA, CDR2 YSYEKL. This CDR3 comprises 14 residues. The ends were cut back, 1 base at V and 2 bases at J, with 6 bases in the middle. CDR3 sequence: CASSQVPAGNTIYF. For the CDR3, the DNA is TGCGCCAGCAGCCAAGTCCCTGCTGGAAACACCATATATTTT.

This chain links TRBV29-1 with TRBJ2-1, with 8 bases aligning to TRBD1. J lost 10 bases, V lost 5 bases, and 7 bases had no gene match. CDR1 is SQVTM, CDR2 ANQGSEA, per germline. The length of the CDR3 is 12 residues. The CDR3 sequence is CSVRTGGDEQFF. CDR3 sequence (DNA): TGCAGCGTTCGAACAGGGGGTGACGAGCAGTTCTTC.

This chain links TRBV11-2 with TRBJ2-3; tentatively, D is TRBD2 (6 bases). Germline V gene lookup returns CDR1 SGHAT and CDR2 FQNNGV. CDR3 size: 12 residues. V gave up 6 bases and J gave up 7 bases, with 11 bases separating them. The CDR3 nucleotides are TGTGCCAGCAGTTCCGGGGGACATACGCAGTATTTT. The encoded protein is CASSSGGHTQYF.

The CDR3: CAISLRGEKLFF. The CDR3 region has the DNA TGTGCCATCAGCCTCAGGGGTGAAAAACTGTTTTTT. The genes are TRBV10-3 and TRBJ1-4, with D possibly being TRBD1 (6 bases). V shed 6 bases and J shed 7 bases, with 9 bases lying between them. The germline gives CDR1 ENHRY, CDR2 SYGVKD. The CDR3 spans 12 residues.

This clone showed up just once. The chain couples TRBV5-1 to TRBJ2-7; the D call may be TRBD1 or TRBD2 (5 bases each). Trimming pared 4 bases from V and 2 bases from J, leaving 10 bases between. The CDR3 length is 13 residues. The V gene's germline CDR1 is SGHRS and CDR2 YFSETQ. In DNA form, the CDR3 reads TGCGCCAGCAGCCCAGGGACGGCCTACGAGCAGTACTTC. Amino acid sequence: CASSPGTAYEQYF. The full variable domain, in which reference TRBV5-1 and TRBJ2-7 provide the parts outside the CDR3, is KAGVTQTPRYLIKTRGQQVTLSCSPISGHRSVSWYQQTPGQGLQFLFEYFSETQRNKGNFPGRFSGRQFSNSRSEMNVSTLELGDSALYLCASSPGTAYEQYFGPGTRLTVT.

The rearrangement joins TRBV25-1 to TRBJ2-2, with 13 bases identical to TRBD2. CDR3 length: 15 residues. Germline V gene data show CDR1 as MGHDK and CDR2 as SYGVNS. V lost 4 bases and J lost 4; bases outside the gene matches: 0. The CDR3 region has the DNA TGTGCCAGCAGTGGGACTAGCGGGGGCACCGGGGAGCTGTTTTTT. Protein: CASSGTSGGTGELFF.

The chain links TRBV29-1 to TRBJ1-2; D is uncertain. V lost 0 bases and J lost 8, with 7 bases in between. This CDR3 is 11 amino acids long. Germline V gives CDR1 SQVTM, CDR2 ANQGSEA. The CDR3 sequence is CSVEDAGGYTF. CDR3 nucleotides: TGCAGCGTTGAAGACGCGGGGGGCTACACCTTC.

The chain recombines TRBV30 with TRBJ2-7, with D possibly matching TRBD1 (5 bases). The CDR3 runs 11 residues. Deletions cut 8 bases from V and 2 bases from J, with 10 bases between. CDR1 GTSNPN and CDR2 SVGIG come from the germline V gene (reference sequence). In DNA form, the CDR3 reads TGTGCCACGGCAGGGCCCTACGAGCAGTACTTC. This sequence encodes CATAGPYEQYF.

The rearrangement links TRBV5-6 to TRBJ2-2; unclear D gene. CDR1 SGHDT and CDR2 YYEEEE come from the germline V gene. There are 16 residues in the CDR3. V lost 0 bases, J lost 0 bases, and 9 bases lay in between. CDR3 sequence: CASSLVSGPNTGELFF. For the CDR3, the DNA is TGTGCCAGCAGCTTGGTGTCTGGCCCGAACACCGGGGAGCTGTTTTTT.